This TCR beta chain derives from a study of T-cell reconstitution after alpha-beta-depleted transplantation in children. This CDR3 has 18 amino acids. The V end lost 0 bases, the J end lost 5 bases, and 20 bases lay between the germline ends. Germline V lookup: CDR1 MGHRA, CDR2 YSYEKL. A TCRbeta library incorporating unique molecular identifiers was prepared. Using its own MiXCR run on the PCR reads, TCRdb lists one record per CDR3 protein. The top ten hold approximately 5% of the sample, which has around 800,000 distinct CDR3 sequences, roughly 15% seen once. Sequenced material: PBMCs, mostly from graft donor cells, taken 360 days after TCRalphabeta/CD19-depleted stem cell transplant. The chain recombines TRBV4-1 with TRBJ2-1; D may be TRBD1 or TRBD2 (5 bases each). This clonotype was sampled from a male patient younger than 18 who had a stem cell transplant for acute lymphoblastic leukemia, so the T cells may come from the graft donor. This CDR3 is CASSQDQSRALQDNEQFF. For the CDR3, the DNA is TGCGCCAGCAGCCAAGATCAATCGAGGGCCCTACAGGACAATGAGCAGTTCTTC.